One T cell receptor (beta chain) is described in this entry. This entry comes from a study of control samples from healthy donors and cancer patients. Clones were read by immunoSEQ multiplex PCR, and TCRdb kept only the in-frame ones, dropping some. The table shows about 130,000 clones, with roughly 87% occurring only once. Germline V gives CDR1 WSHSY, CDR2 SAAADI. V trimming: 2 bases; J trimming: 6 bases; junction bases outside the gene matches: 9. The CDR3 is 15 amino acids. The chain uses TRBV10-2 and TRBJ2-7; TRBD2 aligns across 8 bases. Sequenced material: blood. This clonotype was obtained from a man between 18 and 29 years old in good health. As DNA, the CDR3 is TGCGCCAGCAGTGAGCGGAGTGAGAGCGGGAGCGAGCAGTACTTC. Encoded protein: CASSERSESGSEQYF.